This T cell receptor (beta chain) derives from a study of blood T cell repertoires in COVID-19. Participant age was about 18 to 89 years, and participants resided in 25 or so US areas. Categorization into cohorts depended on clinical history that participants reported. CDR1 and CDR2 from the germline V gene are SEHNR and FQNEAQ (reference sequence). The CDR3 is made up of 15 amino acids. Trimming cost V 1 base and J 4 bases, with 13 bases left between them. Here immunoSEQ multiplex PCR was the method, and the copy in TCRdb shows in-frame clones only, minus some. Of approximately 400,000 clones listed, less than 90% are singletons.

The receptor was derived from a woman aged 50 to 60 who had recovered from COVID-19. The J gene is TRBJ1-1, the V gene TRBV7-9, with D maybe TRBD1 (5 bases). Input material: PBMCs or T cells enriched from blood (not recorded which). In DNA, the CDR3 is TGTGCCAGCAGCTTAGTGGGGGGTGTGGGCACTGAAGCTTTCTTT. Its translation is CASSLVGGVGTEAFF.